This passage covers 24 T cell receptor beta chains from one sample sequenced in a study of memory CD4+ T cells and cytomegalovirus serostatus (dated by TCRdb to about 2019). Single viable CD3+CD4+CD8-CD45RO+ cells were sorted as memory CD4+ T cells on a FACSAria II. Library preparation employed the immunoSEQ multiplex PCR assay. The clones in this table, taken by TCRdb from immuneACCESS, are in-frame only. Not every clone is retained; where verified, under half of the shortfall comes from an unresolved V gene, and the cause of the rest is unknown. The sample table holds approximately 60,000 clones, of which about 68% were seen once. Jointly, the top ten make up under 3% of the sample. Sequencing was performed on memory CD4+ T cells from blood. The receptors stem from an adult in good health and CMV-seropositive.

The chain combines TRBV11-3 with TRBJ1-2; D perhaps matches TRBD1 (6 bases). The CDR3 covers 16 residues. Trimming cost V 6 bases and J 9 bases, with 26 bases left between them. Germline loops: CDR1 SGHNT, CDR2 YENEEA. In nucleotides, the CDR3 is TGTGCCAGCAGACCTTCAGGGGAGGACCCTGATAGGTGCTACACCTTC. As protein: CASRPSGEDPDRCYTF. Variable domain in full (rest from reference TRBV11-3 and TRBJ1-2): EAGVVQSPRYKIIEKKQPVAFWCNPISGHNTLYWYLQNLGQGPELLIRYENEEAVDDSQLPKDRFSAERLKGVDSTLKIQPAELGDSAVYLCASRPSGEDPDRCYTFGSGTRLTVV.

This clone has more than one count but fewer than ten. The V gene is TRBV27, the J gene TRBJ2-3; D is possibly TRBD1 (5 bases). In germline, CDR1 is MNHEY, CDR2 SMNVEV (reference sequence). The CDR3 covers 13 residues. V lost 2 bases to trimming and J lost 4 bases, with 7 bases between them. The CDR3 DNA is TGTGCCAGCAGTTTAGGCAGGGCAGATACGCAGTATTTT. It encodes CASSLGRADTQYF.

Of note for this clone: One end of the junction fails to match germline, which may point to a read error. V and J are TRBV6-1 and TRBJ2-5; a weak D match, TRBD2 (6 bases). Germline V gene data show CDR1 as MNHNS and CDR2 as SASEGT. The CDR3 spans 15 residues. In DNA, the CDR3 is TGTGCCAGCAGGGAAGCGGGTTTTGCTTCCGAGACCCAGTACTTC. Its protein is CASREAGFASETQYF.

This clone was seen a handful of times. The chain is built from TRBV6-6 and TRBJ2-7; D assignment may be TRBD1 or TRBD2 (5 bases each). The CDR3 is 13 residues long. The germline CDR1 and CDR2 sequences are MNHNY and SVGAGI (reference sequence). V lost 7 bases to trimming and J lost 7 bases, with 17 bases between them. The CDR3 sequence is CASTGTDFREQYV. The CDR3 DNA sequence: TGTGCCAGCACCGGGACCGATTTTAGGGAGCAGTACGTC.

V is TRBV5-4 and J is TRBJ2-3; no reliable D call. The CDR3 has 13 residues. From germline, CDR1 is SGHNT and CDR2 YYREEE (reference sequence). V was shortened by 5 bases and J by 2 bases, with 9 bases between the two germline ends. The CDR3 DNA follows: TGTGCCAGCAGACGGGCCTACACAGATACGCAGTATTTT. The encoded protein is CASRRAYTDTQYF.

The gene calls are TRBV28 and TRBJ1-4; D gene uncertain. The CDR3 sequence is 17 residues long. The V and J ends lost 6 bases and 0 bases respectively, with 17 bases between them. Germline lookup yields CDR1 MDHEN and CDR2 SYDVKM. The CDR3 coding sequence is TGTGCCAGCAGCGACCGATCTGGTCCGGCAACTAATGAAAAACTGTTTTTT. As protein: CASSDRSGPATNEKLFF.

V and J are TRBV4-3 and TRBJ2-5; D possibly corresponds to TRBD1 (6 bases). CDR1 LGHNA and CDR2 YSLEER come from the germline V gene. Deletions cut 4 bases from V and 4 bases from J, with 10 bases between. The CDR3 extends over 13 amino acids. This chain's CDR3 is CASSLQGPETQYF. The DNA for the CDR3 is TGCGCCAGCAGCCTACAGGGACCAGAGACCCAGTACTTC.

The chain has TRBV19 and TRBJ1-2; D is possibly TRBD1 (5 bases). Per germline, CDR1 LNHDA and CDR2 SQIVND (reference sequence). With 5 bases removed from V and 5 bases from J, the gap between germline ends came to 12 bases. CDR3 length equals 13 residues. The CDR3 spells CASSSGARYGYTF. The DNA for the CDR3 is TGTGCCAGTAGTTCCGGGGCAAGGTATGGCTACACCTTC.

The chain is built from TRBV4-3 and TRBJ2-2, with D possibly matching TRBD2 (5 bases). This CDR3 spans 14 amino acids. From germline, CDR1 is LGHNA and CDR2 YSLEER. V shed 0 bases and J shed 6 bases, with 8 bases lying between them. CDR3 nucleotides: TGCGCCAGCAGCCAAGAAAGCGGTTCCGGGGAGCTGTTTTTT. It encodes CASSQESGSGELFF.

This clone was detected only once. The V gene is TRBV19, the J gene TRBJ1-5; D uncertain. The CDR3 loop spans 16 amino acids. In germline, CDR1 is LNHDA, CDR2 SQIVND (reference sequence). V lost 3 bases, J lost 0 bases, and 12 bases lay in between. The CDR3: CASSIPGASSNQPQHF. The CDR3, as DNA: TGTGCCAGTAGTATCCCAGGTGCGAGTAGCAATCAGCCCCAGCATTTT.

The genes are TRBV5-4 and TRBJ2-1; tentative D call: TRBD2 (6 bases). The germline V gene has CDR1 SGHNT and CDR2 YYREEE (reference sequence). V was clipped by 3 bases and J by 4 bases, with 14 bases between them. The CDR3 is made up of 15 amino acids. This CDR3 reads CASSSATGRYNEQFF. The CDR3 DNA follows: TGTGCCAGCAGCTCGGCTACCGGGAGATACAATGAGCAGTTCTTC.

The chain uses TRBV9 and TRBJ2-1; 8 bases map to TRBD2. Germline V gives CDR1 SGDLS, CDR2 YYNGEE. V gave up 4 bases and J gave up 8 bases; unmatched junction bases: 14. CDR3 size: 16 residues. CDR3 in amino acids: CASSLASGLGGDEQFF. The CDR3 bases are TGTGCCAGCAGCTTGGCTAGCGGGCTGGGAGGCGATGAGCAGTTCTTC.

The gene calls are TRBV6-5 and TRBJ1-2; tentatively, D is TRBD1 (6 bases). Germline CDR1 is MNHEY and CDR2 is SVGAGI. Trimming cost V 5 bases and J 8 bases, with 12 bases left between them. The length of the CDR3 is 12 residues. CDR3 nucleotides: TGTGCCAGCAGTGCCACAACAGGGGGCTACACCTTC. This gives the protein CASSATTGGYTF.

The rearrangement uses TRBV5-1 and TRBJ2-5, with D possibly being TRBD2 (6 bases). The CDR3 is 15 amino acids. The V and J ends lost 4 bases and 3 bases respectively, with 16 bases between them. CDR1 and CDR2 (germline): SGHRS, YFSETQ. The CDR3 DNA reads as TGCGCCAGCAGCCCCTGGGGGGTCGGGGAAGAGACCCAGTACTTC. Its protein is CASSPWGVGEETQYF.

The rearrangement uses TRBV28 and TRBJ1-1; D remains ambiguous. The CDR3 length is 13 residues. CDR1 and CDR2 from the germline V gene are MDHEN and SYDVKM. Trimming removed 8 bases from V and 1 base from J, with 11 bases in between. The CDR3 DNA follows: TGTGCCAGCCACGAACCAAGGAACACTGAAGCTTTCTTT. Encoded protein: CASHEPRNTEAFF.

The chain links TRBV15 to TRBJ2-2, with TRBD1 matching 8 bases. Germline V gene sequence: CDR1 LNHNV, CDR2 YYDKDF (reference sequence). Trimming took 2 bases from V and 5 from J; bases not matched to a gene: 7. The CDR3 runs to 16 residues. Here the CDR3 DNA reads TGTGCCACCAGCAGAAGTGGACAGGGACGGACCGGGGAGCTGTTTTTT. This translates into CATSRSGQGRTGELFF. Full variable domain (rest looked up from reference TRBV15 and TRBJ2-2): DAMVIQNPRYQVTQFGKPVTLSCSQTLNHNVMYWYQQKSSQAPKLLFHYYDKDFNNEADTPDNFQSRRPNTSFCFLDIRSPGLGDTAMYLCATSRSGQGRTGELFFGEGSRLTVL.

The chain recombines TRBV7-2 with TRBJ2-7; TRBD2 aligns across 11 bases. J was trimmed by 3 bases and V by 5 bases; bases with no gene match: 6. CDR1 and CDR2 (germline): SGHTA, FQGNSA. This CDR3 has 15 residues. This CDR3 is CASSTLAGGNYEQYF. CDR3 nucleotide sequence: TGTGCCAGCAGCACGCTAGCGGGAGGCAACTACGAGCAGTACTTC.

The chain links TRBV7-9 to TRBJ2-5; 11 positions match TRBD2. V shed 6 bases and J 2 bases; nucleotides not matched to a gene: 2. The CDR3 totals 14 residues. CDR1 and CDR2 (germline): SEHNR, FQNEAQ (reference sequence). The CDR3 sequence is CASSVAGGQETQYF. The DNA for the CDR3 is TGTGCCAGCAGTGTAGCGGGAGGGCAAGAGACCCAGTACTTC.

This clone was recorded only once. CDR3 nucleotides: TGTGCCAGCAGTGCGGGACAAAGGAATGGCTACACCTTC. It translates to CASSAGQRNGYTF. The chain is built from TRBV6-1 and TRBJ1-2; D might be TRBD1 (6 bases). The ends were cut back, 4 bases at V and 6 bases at J, with 12 bases in the middle. Germline assignment: CDR1 MNHNS and CDR2 SASEGT. The CDR3 consists of 13 residues.

CDR3 in amino acids: CASSVGLAANLGETQYF. CDR3 bases: TGTGCCAGCAGCGTGGGACTAGCGGCTAATCTGGGGGAGACCCAGTACTTC. The rearrangement joins TRBV9 to TRBJ2-5, with 11 nucleotides matching TRBD2. The trim removed 2 bases at V and 5 bases at J, leaving 11 bases unmatched. CDR3 length: 17 amino acids. Germline lookup yields CDR1 SGDLS and CDR2 YYNGEE.

The chain combines TRBV19 with TRBJ2-5; TRBD2 matches at 8 bases. CDR1 is LNHDA and CDR2 is SQIVND in the germline V gene (reference sequence). The CDR3 consists of 14 residues. V lost 6 bases to trimming and J lost 2 bases; unmatched junction nucleotides: 5. Here the CDR3 reads CASRPTSGQETQYF. CDR3 DNA sequence: TGTGCCAGTAGGCCAACTAGCGGTCAAGAGACCCAGTACTTC. Based on the CDR3 plus reference TRBV19 and TRBJ2-5, the full variable domain is DGGITQSPKYLFRKEGQNVTLSCEQNLNHDAMYWYRQDPGQGLRLIYYSQIVNDFQKGDIAEGYSVSREKKESFPLTVTSAQKNPTAFYLCASRPTSGQETQYFGPGTRLLVL.

V usage is TRBV30 and J usage is TRBJ1-6; unclear D gene. Germline assignment: CDR1 GTSNPN and CDR2 SVGIG (reference sequence). The CDR3 consists of 11 residues. Trimming stripped 4 bases from V and 7 bases from J, with 5 bases between. The CDR3 here is CAWMKNSPLHF. The CDR3 DNA is TGTGCCTGGATGAAGAATTCACCCCTCCACTTT.

The chain is built from TRBV27 and TRBJ2-5; D may be TRBD1 (5 bases). Germline V lookup: CDR1 MNHEY, CDR2 SMNVEV (reference sequence). This CDR3 spans 14 amino acids. Trimming stripped 5 bases from V and 5 bases from J, with 15 bases between. CDR3: CASSPRVPWETQYF. The CDR3 nucleotides are TGTGCCAGCAGTCCCAGGGTCCCGTGGGAGACCCAGTACTTC.

This clone showed up just a few times. This chain uses TRBV19 with TRBJ1-1, with TRBD1 as a possible D gene (5 bases). Germline V gives CDR1 LNHDA, CDR2 SQIVND (reference sequence). V shed 5 bases and J shed 0 bases, with 10 bases lying between them. CDR3 length: 14 amino acids. The CDR3 spells CASSPAGLNTEAFF. In nucleotides, the CDR3 is TGTGCCAGTAGTCCAGCGGGGCTGAACACTGAAGCTTTCTTT.